The rows below give T cell receptor beta chains drawn from one sample of a study of CD8 T cells in Susac syndrome. TCRdb reprocessed the immunoSEQ multiplex PCR reads with MiXCR, giving one entry per CDR3 protein. The sample contains more than 95,000 distinct CDR3 sequences, just over 90% of which appear only once. Sequenced material: CD8+ T cells from PBMCs. Receptors were obtained from a human donor with multiple sclerosis. Both conserved end residues are part of each CDR3. A D gene is named only where the DNA matches it firmly. Some rows mark clone size as missing; the rest say once, few, many or name a class of expanded clone.

d_gene	v_gene	abundance	j_gene	CDR3nt	CDR3aa
TRBD2	TRBV19	NA	TRBJ2-1	TGTGCCAGTAGTAATCCCCGGACGGGGGGGGCGTCCTACAATGAGCAGTTCTTC	CASSNPRTGGASYNEQFF
NA	TRBV6-5	once	TRBJ2-2	TGTGCCAGCAGCTTCCAGGGAGCAGGGGAGGAGGAGCTGTTTTTT	CASSFQGAGEEELFF
NA	TRBV6-4	NA	TRBJ2-1	TGTGCCAGCAGTGGGAGACGGGACACTAGCTCCTACAATGAGCAGTTCTTC	CASSGRRDTSSYNEQFF
NA	TRBV14	NA	TRBJ1-6	TGTGCCAGCAGCCCCCAGGGGTGGCGGAATTCACCCCTCCACTTT	CASSPQGWRNSPLHF
NA	TRBV12-3/TRBV12-4	NA	TRBJ1-1	TGTGCCAGCAGTTTCGTTGGACGGGACACTGAAGCTTTCTTT	CASSFVGRDTEAFF
NA	TRBV12-3/TRBV12-4	once	TRBJ2-2	TGTGCCAGCAGACCCTTGCTGGGCACCGGGGAGCTGTTTTTT	CASRPLLGTGELFF
NA	TRBV5-6	NA	TRBJ1-6	TGTGCCAGCAGCCCAAGCGTGGGTAACTCACCCCTCCACTTT	CASSPSVGNSPLHF
TRBD1	TRBV28	NA	TRBJ2-5	TGTGCCAGCAGTTCGGAAAAGACAGGGAGAGTCGCAGAGACCCAGTACTTC	CASSSEKTGRVAETQYF
NA	TRBV4-1	NA	TRBJ1-1	TGCGCCAGCAGCCAAGGGGGCCGCGGGAACACTGAAGCTTTCTTT	CASSQGGRGNTEAFF
TRBD1	TRBV20-1	NA	TRBJ1-1	TGCAGTGCCCGGGACAGGGAAGGGGTGGACACTGAAGCTTTCTTT	CSARDREGVDTEAFF
NA	TRBV11-2	NA	TRBJ2-6	TGTGCCAGCAGCTTAGCCGGGATCCGTAGCTCTGGGGCCAACGTCCTGACTTTC	CASSLAGIRSSGANVLTF
TRBD1	TRBV5-4	NA	TRBJ1-5	TGTGCCAGCAGTACAGGGGACCAGCCCCAGCATTTT	CASSTGDQPQHF
TRBD1	TRBV13	NA	TRBJ1-1	TGTGCCAGCAGCACGGGACAGGGGTACACTGAAGCTTTCTTT	CASSTGQGYTEAFF
TRBD2	TRBV12-3/TRBV12-4	NA	TRBJ2-3	TGTGCCAGCAGTTTAACTAGCGGGAGTGGTCCAGATACGCAGTATTTT	CASSLTSGSGPDTQYF
NA	TRBV29-1	NA	TRBJ2-2	TGCAGCGTTGTCGGGACGAACACCGGGGAGCTGTTTTTT	CSVVGTNTGELFF
TRBD1	TRBV6-5	NA	TRBJ1-5	TGTGCCAGCAGTTACTCCCTGGTTCCCCGGGACAGAAAGTATAGCAATCAGCCCCAGCATTTT	CASSYSLVPRDRKYSNQPQHF
TRBD2	TRBV27	NA	TRBJ2-7	TGTGCCAGCAGTTTATCGACTAGCGGGGGCCACTACGAGCAGTACTTC	CASSLSTSGGHYEQYF
TRBD1	TRBV5-1	NA	TRBJ2-7	TGCGCCAGCAGCGGGGGGACAGGGGGCTACGAGCAGTACTTC	CASSGGTGGYEQYF
NA	TRBV5-1	NA	TRBJ1-2	TGCGCCAGCAGCTTTACAGGGCCTACTAACTATGGCTACACCTTC	CASSFTGPTNYGYTF
TRBD1	TRBV14	NA	TRBJ2-5	TGTGCCAGCAGAGGGACAGGGAAACAAGAGACCCAGTACTTC	CASRGTGKQETQYF
TRBD1	TRBV7-9	NA	TRBJ1-5	TGTGCCAGCAGCTTACCGGGACAGGGTGGTCAGCCCCAGCATTTT	CASSLPGQGGQPQHF
NA	TRBV24-1	NA	TRBJ2-1	TGTGCCACCTCAGCGCCCGACAATGAGCAGTTCTTC	CATSAPDNEQFF
NA	TRBV3-1	NA	TRBJ2-7	TGTGCCAGCAGCCAAGATCACCTAGAACAGCAGTACTTC	CASSQDHLEQQYF
NA	TRBV7-9	NA	TRBJ1-1	TGTGCCAGCACCCCTGCTAGGGGAGATCGGACTGAAGCTTTCTTT	CASTPARGDRTEAFF
TRBD2	TRBV3-1	NA	TRBJ2-5	TGTGCCAGCAGTGCCGGGGGGCAAGAGACCCAGTACTTC	CASSAGGQETQYF
NA	TRBV25-1	NA	TRBJ2-5	TGTGCCAGCAGTGAACAGGGTCGAGAGACCCAGTACTTC	CASSEQGRETQYF
TRBD1	TRBV27	NA	TRBJ2-7	TGTGCCAGCAGTCAGACCGGGACAGGCGGCGAGCAGTACTTC	CASSQTGTGGEQYF
NA	TRBV27	NA	TRBJ2-7	TGTGCCAGCAGCCGAACGTTCCGGAGCTCCTACGAGCAGTACTTC	CASSRTFRSSYEQYF
TRBD1	TRBV10-3	NA	TRBJ1-2	TGTGCCATCAGTCAAGGACAGGGAGAGAACACCTTC	CAISQGQGENTF
NA	TRBV19	NA	TRBJ2-3	TGTGCCAGTAGAGCAGGGTTCCTGACAGATACGCAGTATTTT	CASRAGFLTDTQYF
NA	TRBV27	few	TRBJ1-2	TGTGCCAGCAGTTTATCCCGTGGAGCGGGCTACACCTTC	CASSLSRGAGYTF
NA	TRBV23-1	NA	TRBJ2-6	TGCGCCAGCAGTCCACACAACAGGGAGGAGGCCAACGTCCTGACTTTC	CASSPHNREEANVLTF
TRBD2	TRBV20-1	NA	TRBJ2-1	TGCAGTGCTAGAACTAGCGGGGTCTACAATGAGCAGTTCTTC	CSARTSGVYNEQFF
NA	TRBV9	NA	TRBJ1-3	TGTGCCAGCAGCGTAGACCCGGGGGCATCGAGCTCTGGAAACACCATATATTTT	CASSVDPGASSSGNTIYF
NA	TRBV29-1	NA	TRBJ2-5	TGCAGCGTTGAAGATCTGGCAGAACAAGAGACCCAGTACTTC	CSVEDLAEQETQYF